This T cell receptor beta chain appears in the sequencing data of a study of graft-versus-host responses after intestinal transplantation. Study-level findings and limits: Recipient marrow showed GvH clones, some seen first in ileum or blood.

The repertoire was sequenced with immunoSEQ multiplex PCR; TCRdb's copy has only in-frame clones and lacks some. The profile shows some 100,000 clones, 80% to 95% of them singletons. Worth noting for this clone: Its antigen is still unknown.

The CDR3 length is 15 residues. V was clipped by 4 bases and J by 1 base, with 13 bases between them. The germline gives CDR1 SNHLY, CDR2 FYNNEI. The source is a human donor who was the organ donor for an intestinal transplant. The sample was unstimulated CD8+ T cells sorted from spleen or lymph node cells, taken before transplant. This sequence joins TRBV2 and TRBJ1-2; D possibly corresponds to TRBD1 (6 bases). The CDR3 protein is CASSGGQRYNYGYTF. CDR3 in DNA: TGTGCCAGCAGTGGTGGACAGCGATATAACTATGGCTACACCTTC.